This T cell receptor (beta chain) was retrieved from a study of CD8+CD57+ T cells in acquired aplastic anemia. Study details: CD4+ and CD8+ cells, once sorted, gave DNA averaging about 3 ug.

CDR3 and TCR beta VDJ profiling relied on genomic DNA as the template. MiXCR, run by TCRdb on the reads, gives a single entry per CDR3 protein. The repertoire holds about 160,000 distinct CDR3 sequences, around 75% seen once, with around 45% in the top ten. Findings and caveats of the study: A significant difference in CD8+ Simpson's diversity between patients and controls was not found.

Before being chosen for sequencing, patients had shown CD8+CD57+ cell expansion by flow cytometry. Patients had not yet gotten any therapy when their blood was taken for sampling. The CDR3 covers 14 residues. From germline, CDR1 is KGHDR and CDR2 SFDVKD. V was shortened by 6 bases and J by 12 bases, with 20 bases between the two germline ends. This clonotype appeared a single time. What it recognizes is unknown. Sequenced input: sorted CD4+, CD8+, or CD8+CD57+ T cells (not recorded which) from PBMCs. The TCR comes from a human donor with aplastic anemia. The chain employs TRBV24-1 and TRBJ2-1; no reliable D call. The CDR3 reads CATSSTTFTDTQFF. As DNA, the CDR3 is TGTGCCACCAGTAGTACAACCTTCACAGATACGCAGTTCTTC.